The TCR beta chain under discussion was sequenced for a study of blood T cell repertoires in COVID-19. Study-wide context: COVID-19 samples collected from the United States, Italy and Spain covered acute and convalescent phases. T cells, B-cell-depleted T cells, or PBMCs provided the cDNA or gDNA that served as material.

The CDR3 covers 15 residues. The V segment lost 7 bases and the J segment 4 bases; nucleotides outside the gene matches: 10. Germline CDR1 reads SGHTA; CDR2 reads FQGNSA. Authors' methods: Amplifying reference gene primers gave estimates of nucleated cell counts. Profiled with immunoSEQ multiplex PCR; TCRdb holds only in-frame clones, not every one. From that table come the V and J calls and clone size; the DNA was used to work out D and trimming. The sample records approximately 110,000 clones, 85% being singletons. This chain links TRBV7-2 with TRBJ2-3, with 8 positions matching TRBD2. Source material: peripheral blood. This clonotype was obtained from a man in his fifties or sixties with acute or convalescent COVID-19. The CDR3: CASNLGGALSDTQYF. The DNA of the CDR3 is TGTGCCAGCAACCTCGGGGGGGCCCTTTCAGATACGCAGTATTTT.